This TCR beta chain was recorded in a study of shared clonotypes between healthy human individuals (dated by TCRdb to the early 2020s). With respect to the entire study: Three men and two women, aged 18 to 49 years, made up the cohort. For each donor, CD4 naive and CD4 memory were each run on three plates, CD8 naive on two plates, and CD8 memory on one plate. To estimate repertoire size and how much clonotypes are shared between individuals, the study performed deep sequencing of blood TCR repertoires from roughly five healthy adults. Libraries were prepared and TCR repertoires were sequenced by different laboratories using diverse techniques, in order to increase sequencing depth and limit assay-specific biases. Per donor, leukapheresis produced somewhere between about 0.94 and 8.9 billion PBMCs.

As concerns this clone: This receptor's antigen is unknown. Base qualities are missing; no much larger clone stands one base away.

The CDR3 contains 16 residues, cysteine and phenylalanine counted. The entry retains the CDR3 DNA only, 48 bases that are in frame from base 1. The V end loses 1 base and the J end loses 5 bases, and a stretch of 17 bases separates them. CDR1 and CDR2 (LGHNA, YSLEER) derive from the germline V gene. The donors were healthy, HIV-negative adults with no recently reported acute infections or vaccinations. Every donor was a Caucasian adult living in Nashville, Tennessee, USA. CD4+ T cells were enriched by magnetic negative selection; naive cells were then positively selected on CD45RA, and the negative fraction formed the memory subset. Blood was obtained by leukapheresis, after which PBMCs were separated by Ficoll-Histopaque density gradient centrifugation and cryopreserved in liquid nitrogen vapor phase. Purity and quantity of every magnetically sorted T cell population were checked by analytical flow cytometry. Genomic DNA was isolated from each sorted fraction and quantified by UV absorbance on a Nanodrop 2000c.

Overall study outcomes, separate from this receptor: Sharing across a few donors was observed for 5% to 6.5% of naive CD4, over 3% of naive CD8, 2% to 2.5% of memory CD4, and about 0.38% of memory CD8 clonotypes. Even with the large sequencing depth, rarefaction of the sorted-subset datasets indicated that sequencing was incomplete. Pairwise subsampling led to the expectation that sequencing depth would affect the degree of clonotype sharing among donors. Higher generation probabilities were observed for clonotypes shared by all four sorted-subset donors than for non-shared clonotypes. Naive subsets generally had larger estimated clonotype richness than memory subsets did. The genetic and exposure-history diversity represented was limited by the small number of donors. Sampling was limited to blood, and TCR repertoires in tissue likely differ from TCR repertoires in blood.

TCR CDR3 regions were amplified from genomic DNA by multiplex PCR using the deep immunoSEQ assay. For each cell subset, the extracted genomic DNA was distributed evenly across all wells of several immunoSEQ 96-well plates, and each plate served as one replicate. For sorted subsets, each replicate PCR was loaded with 200 ng genomic DNA, equivalent to 30,000 or so T cell genomes. Purified libraries were measured with a Qubit 3.0 fluorometer, size-checked on a Bioanalyzer 2100, and measured again with the KAPA Library Quantification kit. Every immunoSEQ 96-well plate was sequenced on a separate single-read 150-cycle Illumina NextSeq 550 flow cell. As for the original processing: Because only junctional sequences without quality scores were contained in the immunoSEQ output, filtering matching that applied to full-length reads could not be performed. To assign V/J genes and CDR3, sequences were annotated using PyIR, a Python wrapper for IgBLAST v1.9, with IMGT germline references. Reads were removed for weak V/J assignments (E-value above 1e-6), missing CDR3, stop codons, out-of-frame junctions, or ambiguous translated residues. V3J clonotypes were defined as sequences sharing the same inferred V gene, J gene, and CDR3 amino acid sequence. The percentage overlap between two repertoires was calculated by dividing the number of shared unique clonotypes by the size of the smaller repertoire. RTK rarefaction, the Chao1 estimator, and Recon v2.1 estimates of unobserved clonotypes were used to assess repertoire richness. OLGA was used to compute generation probabilities for all TCRbeta clonotypes that the gDNA method yielded from a handful of donors. The clones in this table, taken by TCRdb from immuneACCESS, are in-frame only. Not every clone is retained; where verified, under half of the shortfall comes from an unresolved V gene, and the cause of the rest is unknown. V and J calls plus clone size are reproduced from that table; the DNA served to infer D and trimming. This sample comprises around 1 million clones, more than 75% of them detected only once. Of the sample, about 1.5% is held by the ten largest clones.

This TCR was sampled from a man aged 18 to 30 in good health. Recombination connected TRBV4-3 to TRBJ2-5, with TRBD1 as a weak D call on 7 bases. Source material: memory CD4+ T cells sorted from blood. In light of the paper, this sample's cell subset or site label describes: CD45RA-negative fraction. CDR3 protein: CASSQGGSRGRETQYF. The nucleotides are TGCGCCAGCAGCCAAGGGGGCTCCAGGGGGAGGGAGACCCAGTACTTC.